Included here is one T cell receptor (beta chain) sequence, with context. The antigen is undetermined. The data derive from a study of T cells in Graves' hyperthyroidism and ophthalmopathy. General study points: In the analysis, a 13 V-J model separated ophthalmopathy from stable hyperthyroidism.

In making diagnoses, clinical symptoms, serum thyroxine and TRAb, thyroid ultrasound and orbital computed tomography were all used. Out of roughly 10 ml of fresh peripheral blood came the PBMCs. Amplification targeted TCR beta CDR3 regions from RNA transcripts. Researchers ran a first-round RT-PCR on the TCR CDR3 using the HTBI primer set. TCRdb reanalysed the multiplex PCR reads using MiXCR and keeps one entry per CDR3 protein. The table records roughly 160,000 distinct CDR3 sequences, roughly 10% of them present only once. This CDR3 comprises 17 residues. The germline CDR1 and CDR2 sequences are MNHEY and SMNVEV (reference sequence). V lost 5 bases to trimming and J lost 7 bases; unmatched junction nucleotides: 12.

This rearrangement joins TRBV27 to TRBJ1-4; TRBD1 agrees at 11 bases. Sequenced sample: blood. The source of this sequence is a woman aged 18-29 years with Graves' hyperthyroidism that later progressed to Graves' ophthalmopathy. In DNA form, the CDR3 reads TGTGCCAGCAGTCCAGCCCGGGACAGGGGGTGGGGTGAAAAACTGTTTTTT. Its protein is CASSPARDRGWGEKLFF.